This T cell receptor (beta chain) was identified in a study of blood T cell repertoires in COVID-19. Looking at the study overall: The origin of the acute and convalescent COVID-19 samples was the United States, Italy and Spain.

The CDR3 covers 14 residues. V dropped 5 bases and J dropped 7 bases, with 17 bases sitting between them. Germline CDR1 reads MNHEY; CDR2 reads SMNVEV (reference sequence). Generated by immunoSEQ multiplex PCR, the TCRdb table keeps only in-frame clones and is missing some. The data contain 55,000 to 80,000 clones, 70% to 85% of them singletons. The origin of this receptor is a woman in her 70s with acute or convalescent COVID-19. Sequencing input: peripheral blood. The chain couples TRBV27 to TRBJ2-5; D is perhaps TRBD1 (6 bases). CDR3: CASSDVQGRGTQYF. The CDR3 DNA reads TGTGCCAGCAGTGATGTACAGGGAAGGGGGACCCAGTACTTC.